This record looks at one TCR beta chain sequence and its context. The data are from a study of blood T cell repertoires in COVID-19. Study background: Samples came from the United States, Italy and Spain, spanning acute and convalescent COVID-19.

Germline CDR1 is SGHTA and CDR2 is FQGNSA. The CDR3 is 16 residues long. Unmatched junction bases numbered 11, after V lost 5 bases and J lost 7 bases. Two negative PCRs, clearance, or symptom resolution characterized the recovered Cohort 3 donors. Assay: immunoSEQ multiplex PCR; the TCRdb copy retains only in-frame clones and omits some. This table holds over 250,000 clones, about 88% found once. Sequencing input: PBMCs or T cells enriched from blood (not recorded which). The chain couples TRBV7-2 to TRBJ1-2; 12 bases match TRBD1. This TCR came from a woman aged 50 to 60 who had recovered from COVID-19. In nucleotides, the CDR3 is TGTGCCAGCAGCCCTCCTCCGGGACAGGGGGCAATTGGCTACACCTTC. It codes for CASSPPPGQGAIGYTF.